These 28 T cell receptor beta chains originate from one sample sequenced in a study of shared clonotypes between healthy human individuals. Generated by immunoSEQ multiplex PCR, the TCRdb table keeps only in-frame clones and is missing some. The sample has 190,000 or so clones, 65% to 80% seen once. Sample: memory CD4+ T cells sorted from blood. Subset denoted: CD45RA-negative fraction. These receptors came from a man aged 30-40 years in good health.

J is TRBJ2-1 and V is TRBV2; a weak D match, TRBD1 (7 bases). The CDR3 sequence is 17 residues long. Between the trimmed V and J ends, which lost 0 bases and 4 bases, there was a span of 16 bases. CDR1 is SNHLY and CDR2 is FYNNEI in the germline V gene. Here the CDR3 reads CASSEARAGGYYNEQFF. The CDR3 bases are TGTGCCAGCAGTGAAGCGAGGGCAGGGGGGTATTACAATGAGCAGTTCTTC.

The V and J genes are TRBV21-1 and TRBJ2-1; the table calls TRBD2, which could not be checked here. TRBV21-1 is a pseudogene locus. There are 22 residues in the CDR3. The CDR3 coding sequence is TGTGCCAGCAGCAAAGCCCACCCCTCAACTAGCGGGAGGGCCGGACGCTACAATGAGCAGTTCTTC. This sequence encodes CASSKAHPSTSGRAGRYNEQFF.

Regarding this clone: This CDR3 is also generated by other DNA sequences in the sample. This chain uses TRBV5-4 with TRBJ1-1; D is uncertain. The CDR3 sequence is 14 residues long. The germline CDR1 and CDR2 sequences are SGHNT and YYREEE (reference sequence). V was shortened by 0 bases and J by 0 bases, with 6 bases between the two germline ends. Written as DNA, the CDR3 is TGTGCCAGCAGCTTGGGTCAAATGAACACTGAAGCTTTCTTT. This gives the protein CASSLGQMNTEAFF.

There are a few counts of this clone. This sequence joins TRBV18 and TRBJ2-2, with 9 bases matching TRBD1. The CDR3 is 16 amino acids. CDR1 KGHSH and CDR2 LQKENI come from the germline V gene. V shed 1 base, J shed 5 bases, and the junction held 5 bases outside the gene matches. In nucleotides, the CDR3 is TGTGCCAGCTCACCACTTCAGGGACAGGGTACCGGGGAGCTGTTTTTT. Translation gives CASSPLQGQGTGELFF.

The chain combines TRBV10-2 with TRBJ2-1, with 15 bases fitting TRBD2. Germline loops: CDR1 WSHSY, CDR2 SAAADI. CDR3 length: 19 amino acids. V lost 9 bases and J lost 0; bases outside the gene matches: 12. The CDR3 protein is CASRGTSGRMGSSYNEQFF. CDR3 nucleotides: TGCGCCAGTCGAGGGACTAGCGGGAGGATGGGTAGCTCCTACAATGAGCAGTTCTTC.

This chain links TRBV18 with TRBJ2-2; no clear D gene. Germline V gene sequence: CDR1 KGHSH, CDR2 LQKENI. V dropped 4 bases and J dropped 3 bases, with 6 bases sitting between them. The CDR3 totals 13 residues. As DNA, the CDR3 is TGTGCCAGCTCACAGACACACACCGGGGAGCTGTTTTTT. Protein sequence: CASSQTHTGELFF. Drawing the rest from reference TRBV18 and TRBJ2-2, the complete variable domain is NAGVMQNPRHLVRRRGQEARLRCSPMKGHSHVYWYRQLPEEGLKFMVYLQKENIIDESGMPKERFSAEFPKEGPSILRIQQVVRGDSAAYFCASSQTHTGELFFGEGSRLTVL.

The V call is TRBV7-3, the J call TRBJ2-1; 7 bases align to TRBD2. Germline V gives CDR1 SGHTA, CDR2 FQGTGA. There are 15 residues in the CDR3. V dropped 4 bases and J dropped 10; count of bases not matched to a gene: 13. CDR3 in DNA: TGTGCCAGCAGCTCTCGTGCGGGGGATGCGGGGGAGCAGTTCTTC. Translated: CASSSRAGDAGEQFF.

This clone was observed a handful of times. J is TRBJ1-1 and V is TRBV29-1; D perhaps matches TRBD1 (5 bases). V was clipped by 2 bases and J by 5 bases, with 9 bases between them. The CDR3 has 12 amino acids. CDR1 is SQVTM, CDR2 ANQGSEA, per germline. Written as DNA, the CDR3 is TGCAGCGTTGAAACGGGACGGACTGAAGCTTTCTTT. This codes for CSVETGRTEAFF.

V gene TRBV2 combines with J gene TRBJ1-1; no firm D call. Germline assignment: CDR1 SNHLY and CDR2 FYNNEI. V was pared by 9 bases and J by 1 base, with 9 bases between. This CDR3 has 12 amino acids. The CDR3 protein is CASRPGNTEAFF. The DNA of the CDR3 is TGTGCCAGTCGTCCGGGGAACACTGAAGCTTTCTTT.

The count of this clone is one. The genes are TRBV9 and TRBJ2-3; 13 nucleotides match TRBD2. Germline V CDR1 and CDR2: SGDLS, YYNGEE. The V and J ends lost 2 bases and 6 bases, in that order; junction bases with no gene match: 12. CDR3 length: 18 amino acids. As DNA, the CDR3 is TGTGCCAGCAGCGTGGTCGGCCTGGGACTAGCGGGGACGGATACGCAGTATTTT. This translates into CASSVVGLGLAGTDTQYF. Using reference TRBV9 and TRBJ2-3 for the parts outside the CDR3, the full variable domain is DSGVTQTPKHLITATGQRVTLRCSPRSGDLSVYWYQQSLDQGLQFLIQYYNGEERAKGNILERFSAQQFPDLHSELNLSSLELGDSALYFCASSVVGLGLAGTDTQYFGPGTRLTVL.

The chain combines TRBV7-8 with TRBJ2-2, with 11 bases that match TRBD2. The J segment lost 3 bases and the V segment lost 5 bases, leaving 2 bases of the junction unmatched. The germline V gene encodes CDR1 SGHVS and CDR2 FQNEAQ. This CDR3 is built from 15 residues. DNA of the CDR3: TGTGCCAGCAGCGGGACTAGCGGTTACACCGGGGAGCTGTTTTTT. This encodes CASSGTSGYTGELFF.

The V call is TRBV7-3, the J call TRBJ2-7; a possible D gene is TRBD1 (5 bases). There are 15 residues in the CDR3. Trimming removed 8 bases from V and 3 bases from J, with 20 bases in between. Per germline, CDR1 SGHTA and CDR2 FQGTGA. The CDR3 loop reads CASPFDRGPVYEQYF. Written as DNA, the CDR3 is TGTGCCAGCCCCTTCGATAGGGGCCCCGTCTACGAGCAGTACTTC.

The rearrangement links TRBV6-1 to TRBJ2-6; D remains ambiguous. V dropped 0 bases and J dropped 4 bases, with 13 bases sitting between them. The CDR3 has 17 amino acids. Germline V gives CDR1 MNHNS, CDR2 SASEGT. Written as DNA, the CDR3 is TGTGCCAGCAGTGAAGCGCTTCGTGGAACCGGGGCCAACGTCCTGACTTTC. Its translation: CASSEALRGTGANVLTF.

The chain carries TRBV5-1 and TRBJ2-1; 11 nucleotides line up with TRBD1. V dropped 4 bases and J dropped 3; count of bases not matched to a gene: 9. The CDR3 sequence is 17 residues long. Germline CDR1 is SGHRS and CDR2 is YFSETQ. This CDR3 reads CASSMLVGTGGYNEQFF. Written as DNA, the CDR3 is TGCGCCAGCAGCATGCTAGTAGGGACAGGGGGCTACAATGAGCAGTTCTTC.

The chain carries TRBV6-6 and TRBJ2-7, with D hard to call. V dropped 5 bases and J dropped 5 bases, with 13 bases sitting between them. Germline lookup yields CDR1 MNHNY and CDR2 SVGAGI (reference sequence). CDR3 length: 13 residues. The CDR3 is CASSLRLEDEQYF. The CDR3 DNA follows: TGTGCCAGCAGTCTACGGTTGGAAGACGAGCAGTACTTC.

In regard to this clone: A read error is possible here, since a much larger clone lies one base away. The chain carries TRBV7-9 and TRBJ2-7; D not resolved. The V end lost 5 bases, the J end lost 3 bases, and 5 bases lay between the germline ends. The germline gives CDR1 SEHNR, CDR2 FQNEAQ (reference sequence). CDR3 length equals 11 residues. CDR3 region: CASSAHYEQYF. CDR3 DNA sequence: TGTGCCAGCAGCGCCCACTACGAGCAGTACTTC.

The V gene is TRBV10-3, the J gene TRBJ2-5; possibly TRBD1 or TRBD2 for D (5 bases each). Germline values: CDR1 ENHRY, CDR2 SYGVKD. The CDR3 runs 13 residues. The V end lost 5 bases, the J end lost 4 bases, and 11 bases lay between the germline ends. The CDR3 is CAISTGLVETQYF. The CDR3, as DNA: TGTGCCATCAGTACGGGGCTAGTAGAGACCCAGTACTTC.

The table lists this clone with a few counts. The V and J genes are TRBV5-4 and TRBJ1-2; D perhaps matches TRBD1 (5 bases). The germline gives CDR1 SGHNT, CDR2 YYREEE (reference sequence). The CDR3 contains 14 residues. The V end was cut by 5 bases, the J end by 3 bases, with 14 bases between. The CDR3 DNA reads as TGTGCCAGCAGTCTCGCAGGGAGCGACTATGGCTACACCTTC. This gives the protein CASSLAGSDYGYTF.

V is TRBV7-8 and J is TRBJ2-7; 7 positions match TRBD1. The V and J ends lost 1 base and 0 bases, in that order; junction bases with no gene match: 9. Per germline, CDR1 SGHVS and CDR2 FQNEAQ. The CDR3 totals 17 residues. The CDR3 DNA follows: TGTGCCAGCAGCTTAGACCCCGCCAGGGGGAGCTCCTACGAGCAGTACTTC. Its translation: CASSLDPARGSSYEQYF.

This chain joins TRBV18 and TRBJ1-1; 10 bases map to TRBD1. V lost 2 bases, J lost 4 bases, and 10 bases stayed unmatched. The CDR3 spans 17 residues. Germline V lookup: CDR1 KGHSH, CDR2 LQKENI. The CDR3 reads CASSPGTGANRGTEAFF. The CDR3, as DNA: TGTGCCAGCTCACCAGGGACAGGGGCTAATAGGGGCACTGAAGCTTTCTTT.

The chain combines TRBV5-1 with TRBJ1-3; 10 nucleotides align to TRBD1. CDR1 SGHRS and CDR2 YFSETQ come from the germline V gene. V shed 4 bases, J shed 0 bases, and the junction held 7 bases outside the gene matches. This CDR3 spans 17 amino acids. Written as DNA, the CDR3 is TGCGCCAGCAGCATCCGGGACAGGGGTCACTCTGGAAACACCATATATTTT. As protein: CASSIRDRGHSGNTIYF.

V gene TRBV6-1 combines with J gene TRBJ2-1; D gene ambiguous. Germline V gene lookup returns CDR1 MNHNS and CDR2 SASEGT. The CDR3 covers 15 residues. V lost 6 bases and J lost 4, with 16 bases in between. The CDR3 sequence is CASSQSSAGYNEQFF. CDR3 in DNA: TGTGCCAGCAGCCAATCATCAGCAGGTTACAATGAGCAGTTCTTC.

CDR3 amino acids: CASSLSSRQLAEQFF. The CDR3 DNA follows: TGCGCCAGCAGCTTGTCTAGTCGGCAGCTCGCCGAGCAGTTCTTC. This chain links TRBV5-1 with TRBJ2-1; D gene unclear. The V end lost 1 base, the J end lost 10 bases, and 18 bases lay between the germline ends. The CDR3 totals 15 residues. Germline V gene data show CDR1 as SGHRS and CDR2 as YFSETQ.

The J gene is TRBJ2-1, the V gene TRBV25-1; 10 bases are shared with TRBD2. Germline CDR1 reads MGHDK; CDR2 reads SYGVNS. This CDR3 has 13 residues. J lost 8 bases, V lost 5 bases, and 3 bases had no gene match. CDR3 in amino acids: CASSQRGGYEQFF. The CDR3 region has the DNA TGTGCCAGCAGTCAGCGGGGGGGCTATGAGCAGTTCTTC.

In its sample, this clone was seen many times. This chain joins TRBV19 and TRBJ1-5; D is perhaps TRBD1 (6 bases). From germline, CDR1 is LNHDA and CDR2 SQIVND (reference sequence). CDR3 length: 14 residues. V lost 10 bases and J lost 2, with 15 bases in between. The CDR3 sequence: CATAGGAGNQPQHF. CDR3 sequence (DNA): TGTGCCACAGCCGGGGGCGCGGGCAATCAGCCCCAGCATTTT.

This clone was found a few times. This rearrangement joins TRBV5-6 to TRBJ2-7, with 8 positions matching TRBD2. The V segment lost 4 bases and the J segment 2 bases; nucleotides outside the gene matches: 5. The CDR3 contains 14 residues. CDR1 is SGHDT and CDR2 is YYEEEE in the germline V gene. The CDR3 coding sequence is TGTGCCAGCAGCGAAACGGGACTAGCCTACGAGCAGTACTTC. It specifies CASSETGLAYEQYF.

V usage is TRBV7-9 and J usage is TRBJ1-2; no firm D call. Germline lookup yields CDR1 SEHNR and CDR2 FQNEAQ (reference sequence). Trimming took off 5 bases at V and 8 bases at J, with 24 bases between the two ends. This CDR3 comprises 16 residues. CDR3 DNA: TGTGCCAGCAGCACTGACCGGGAATCCCTGGGCAGGGGCTACACCTTC. Amino acids: CASSTDRESLGRGYTF.

The rearrangement uses TRBV9 and TRBJ2-7; the match to TRBD1 covers 12 bases. Germline V gene sequence: CDR1 SGDLS, CDR2 YYNGEE. V shed 3 bases, J shed 3 bases, and the junction held 7 bases outside the gene matches. This CDR3 region has 16 residues. CDR3 DNA sequence: TGTGCCAGCAGCGCAACCGGGACAGGGGGCTTCTACGAGCAGTACTTC. It translates to CASSATGTGGFYEQYF.